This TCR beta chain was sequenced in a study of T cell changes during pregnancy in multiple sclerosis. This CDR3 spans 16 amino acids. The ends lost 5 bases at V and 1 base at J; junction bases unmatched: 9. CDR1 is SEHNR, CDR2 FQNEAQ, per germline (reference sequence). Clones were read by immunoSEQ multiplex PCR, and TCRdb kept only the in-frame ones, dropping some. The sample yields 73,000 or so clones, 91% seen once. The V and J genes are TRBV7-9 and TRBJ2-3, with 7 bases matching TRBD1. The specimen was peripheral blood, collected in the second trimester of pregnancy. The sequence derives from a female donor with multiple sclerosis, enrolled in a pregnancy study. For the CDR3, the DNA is TGTGCCAGCAGCCCAACAGGGGTTTCCCGCACAGATACGCAGTATTTT. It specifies CASSPTGVSRTDTQYF. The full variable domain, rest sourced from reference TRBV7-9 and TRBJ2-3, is DTGVSQNPRHKITKRGQNVTFRCDPISEHNRLYWYRQTLGQGPEFLTYFQNEAQLEKSRLLSDRFSAERPKGSFSTLEIQRTEQGDSAMYLCASSPTGVSRTDTQYFGPGTRLTVL.